This entry describes one T cell receptor beta chain. This sample stems from a study of T cell clonotyping in hematopoietic cell transplantation. Samples: about 28 days before transplant, then days 30, 100 and 180 after. The CDR3 spans 13 residues. V was trimmed by 1 base and J by 3 bases, leaving 4 bases between them. Per the germline V gene, CDR1 is LGHNA and CDR2 is YSLEER. Only in-frame clones appear in the TCRdb table, and some are missing; sequencing was by immunoSEQ multiplex PCR. The repertoire has 15,000 to 20,000 clones, 85% of them found once; the top ten carry 4.2%. The genes are TRBV4-3 and TRBJ1-3; D is undetermined. Sequenced material: PBMCs, taken 100 days after allogeneic stem cell transplant. The TCR sequence derives from a male patient in his sixties or seventies who had an allogeneic stem cell transplant from a related donor, so the T cells may come from the graft donor. Some clones in this sample may be carry-over from other donors' samples. CDR3 sequence: CASSQAHGNTIYF. The CDR3 nucleotides read TGCGCCAGCAGCCAAGCCCATGGAAACACCATATATTTT.